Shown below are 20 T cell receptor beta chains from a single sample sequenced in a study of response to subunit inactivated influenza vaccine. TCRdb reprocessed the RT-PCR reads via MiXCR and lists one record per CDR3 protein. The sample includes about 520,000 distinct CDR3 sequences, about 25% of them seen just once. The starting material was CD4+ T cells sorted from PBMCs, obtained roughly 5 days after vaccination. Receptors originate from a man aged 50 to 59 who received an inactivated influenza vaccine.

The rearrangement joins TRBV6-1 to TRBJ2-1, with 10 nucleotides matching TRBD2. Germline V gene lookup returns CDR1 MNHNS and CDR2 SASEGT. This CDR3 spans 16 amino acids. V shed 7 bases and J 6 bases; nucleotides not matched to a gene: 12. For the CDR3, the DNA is TGTGCCAGCACCTTCCAATCCGGGACTAGCGCCAATGAGCAGTTCTTC. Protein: CASTFQSGTSANEQFF.

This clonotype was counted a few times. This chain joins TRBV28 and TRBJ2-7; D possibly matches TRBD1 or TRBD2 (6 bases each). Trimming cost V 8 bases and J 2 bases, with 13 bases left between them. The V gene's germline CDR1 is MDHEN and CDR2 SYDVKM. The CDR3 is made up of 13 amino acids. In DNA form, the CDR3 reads TGTGCCAGCTATGAGGGGGGAGCCTACGAGCAGTACTTC. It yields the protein CASYEGGAYEQYF.

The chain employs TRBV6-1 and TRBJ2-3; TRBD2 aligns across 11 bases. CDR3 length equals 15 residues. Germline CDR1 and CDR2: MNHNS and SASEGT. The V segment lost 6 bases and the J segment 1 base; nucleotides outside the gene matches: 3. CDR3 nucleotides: TGTGCCAGCAGAAAGGGACTAGCGGGCACAGATACGCAGTATTTT. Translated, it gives CASRKGLAGTDTQYF.

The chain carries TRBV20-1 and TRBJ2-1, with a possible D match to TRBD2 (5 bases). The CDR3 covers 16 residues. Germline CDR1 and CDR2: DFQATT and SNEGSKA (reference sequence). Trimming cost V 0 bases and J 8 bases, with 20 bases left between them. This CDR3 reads CSARDYLVASTHEQFF. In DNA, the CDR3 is TGCAGTGCTAGAGATTATCTGGTAGCTAGCACCCATGAGCAGTTCTTC.

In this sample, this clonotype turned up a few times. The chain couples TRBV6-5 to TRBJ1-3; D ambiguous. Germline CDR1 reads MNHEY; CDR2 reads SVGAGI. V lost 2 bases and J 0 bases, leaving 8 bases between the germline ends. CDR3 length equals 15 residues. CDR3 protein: CASSYLARSGNTIYF. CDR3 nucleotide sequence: TGTGCCAGCAGTTACCTTGCCCGCTCTGGAAACACCATATATTTT.

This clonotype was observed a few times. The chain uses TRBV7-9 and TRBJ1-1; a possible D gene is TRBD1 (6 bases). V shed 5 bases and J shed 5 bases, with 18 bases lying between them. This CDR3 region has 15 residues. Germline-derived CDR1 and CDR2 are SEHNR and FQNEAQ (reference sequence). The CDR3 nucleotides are TGTGCCAGCAGCGCGCTGAGGGGGTCAGGAACTGAAGCTTTCTTT. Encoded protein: CASSALRGSGTEAFF.

This chain's CDR3 is CASSRNTGDTGELFF. The CDR3 DNA is TGCGCCAGCAGCCGTAATACAGGGGACACCGGGGAGCTGTTTTTT. J is TRBJ2-2 and V is TRBV5-1, with 7 bases lining up with TRBD1. The junction had 6 bases not matched to a gene; V was cut back by 4 bases and J by 3 bases. The CDR3 is 15 amino acids. CDR1 is SGHRS and CDR2 is YFSETQ in the germline V gene.

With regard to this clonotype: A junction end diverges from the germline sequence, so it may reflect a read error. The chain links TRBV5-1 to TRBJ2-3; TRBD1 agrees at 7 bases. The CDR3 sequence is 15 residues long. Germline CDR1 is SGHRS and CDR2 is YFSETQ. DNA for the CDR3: TGCGCCAGCAGCTTGGAGGGGGCAGGTCGAGATATGCAGTATTTT. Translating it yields CASSLEGAGRDMQYF. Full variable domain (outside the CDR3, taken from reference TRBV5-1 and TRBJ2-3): KAGVTQTPRYLIKTRGQQVTLSCSPISGHRSVSWYQQTPGQGLQFLFEYFSETQRNKGNFPGRFSGRQFSNSRSEMNVSTLELGDSALYLCASSLEGAGRDMQYFGPGTRLTVL.

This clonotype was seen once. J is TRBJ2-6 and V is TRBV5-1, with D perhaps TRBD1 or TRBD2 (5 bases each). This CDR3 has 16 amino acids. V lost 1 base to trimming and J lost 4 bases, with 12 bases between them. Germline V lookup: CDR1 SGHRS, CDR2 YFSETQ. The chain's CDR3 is CASSLRSGTGANVLTF. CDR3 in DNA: TGCGCCAGCAGCTTGAGATCCGGGACCGGGGCCAACGTCCTGACTTTC.

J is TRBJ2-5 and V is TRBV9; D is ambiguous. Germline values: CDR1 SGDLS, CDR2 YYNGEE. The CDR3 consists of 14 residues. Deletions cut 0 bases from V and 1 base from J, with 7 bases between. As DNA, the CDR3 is TGTGCCAGCAGCGTAGGTCCCGCCCAAGAGACCCAGTACTTC. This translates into CASSVGPAQETQYF.

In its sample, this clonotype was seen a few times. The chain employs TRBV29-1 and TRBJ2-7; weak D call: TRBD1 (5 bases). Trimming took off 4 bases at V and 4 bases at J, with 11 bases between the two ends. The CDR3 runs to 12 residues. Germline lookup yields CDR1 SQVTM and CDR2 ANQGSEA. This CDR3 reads CSVVTVGYEQYF. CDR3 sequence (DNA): TGCAGCGTTGTGACAGTTGGATACGAGCAGTACTTC.

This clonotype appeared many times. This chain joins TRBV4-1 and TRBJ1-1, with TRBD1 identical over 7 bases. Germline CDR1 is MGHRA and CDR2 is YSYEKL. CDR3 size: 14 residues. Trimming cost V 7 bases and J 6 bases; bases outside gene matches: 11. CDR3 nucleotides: TGCGCCAGCACCCGTACCGGACAGGACCCTGAAGCTTTCTTT. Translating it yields CASTRTGQDPEAFF.

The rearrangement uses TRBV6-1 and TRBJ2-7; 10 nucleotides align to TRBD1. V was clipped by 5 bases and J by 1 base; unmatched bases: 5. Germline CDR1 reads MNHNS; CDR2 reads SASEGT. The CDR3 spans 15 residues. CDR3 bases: TGTGCCAGCAGTCCGGGACAGGGGCTATCCTACGAGCAGTACTTC. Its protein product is CASSPGQGLSYEQYF.

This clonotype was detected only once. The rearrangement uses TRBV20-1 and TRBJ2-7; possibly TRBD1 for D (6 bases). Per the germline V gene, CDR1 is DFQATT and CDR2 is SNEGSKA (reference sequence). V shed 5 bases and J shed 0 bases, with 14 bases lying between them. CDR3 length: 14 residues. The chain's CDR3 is CSAYRDPSSYEQYF. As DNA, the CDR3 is TGCAGTGCTTACAGGGACCCGAGCTCCTACGAGCAGTACTTC.

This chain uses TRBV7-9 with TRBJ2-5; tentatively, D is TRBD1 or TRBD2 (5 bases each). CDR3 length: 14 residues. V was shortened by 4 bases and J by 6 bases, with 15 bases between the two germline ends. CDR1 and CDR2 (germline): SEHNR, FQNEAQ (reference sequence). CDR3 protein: CASSSEGPGKTQYF. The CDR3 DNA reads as TGTGCCAGCAGCTCCGAGGGGCCCGGGAAGACCCAGTACTTC.

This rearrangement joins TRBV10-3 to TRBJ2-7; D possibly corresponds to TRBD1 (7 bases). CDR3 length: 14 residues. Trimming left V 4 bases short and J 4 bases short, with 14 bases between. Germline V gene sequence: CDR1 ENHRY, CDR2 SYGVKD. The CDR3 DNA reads TGTGCCATCAGTGGCGGGACAGAGCGATACGAGCAGTACTTC. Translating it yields CAISGGTERYEQYF.

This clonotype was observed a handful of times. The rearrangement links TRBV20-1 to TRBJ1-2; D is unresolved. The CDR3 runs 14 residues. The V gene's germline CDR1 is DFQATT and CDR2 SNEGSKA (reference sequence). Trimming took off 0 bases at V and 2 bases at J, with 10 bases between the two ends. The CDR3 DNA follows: TGCAGTGCTAGAGATGATAACACCAACTATGGCTACACCTTC. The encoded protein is CSARDDNTNYGYTF.

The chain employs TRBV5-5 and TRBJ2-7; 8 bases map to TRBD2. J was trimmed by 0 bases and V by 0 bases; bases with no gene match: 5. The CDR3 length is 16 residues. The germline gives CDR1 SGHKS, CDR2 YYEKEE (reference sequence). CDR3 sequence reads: CASSLGLAGSSYEQYF. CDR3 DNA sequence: TGTGCCAGCAGCTTGGGTCTAGCGGGCAGCTCCTACGAGCAGTACTTC.

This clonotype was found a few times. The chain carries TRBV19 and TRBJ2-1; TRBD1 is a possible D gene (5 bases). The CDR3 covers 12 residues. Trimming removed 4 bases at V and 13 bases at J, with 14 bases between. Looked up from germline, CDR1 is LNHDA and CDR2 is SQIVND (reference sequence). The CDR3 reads CASSRGARRQFF. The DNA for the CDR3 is TGTGCCAGTAGTAGGGGCGCCCGACGTCAGTTCTTC.

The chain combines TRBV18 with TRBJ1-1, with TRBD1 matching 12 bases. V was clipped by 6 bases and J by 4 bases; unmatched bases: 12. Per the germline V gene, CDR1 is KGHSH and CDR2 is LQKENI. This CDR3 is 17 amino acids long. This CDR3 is CASSSGTGGLMGTEAFF. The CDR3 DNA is TGTGCCAGCTCGTCCGGGACAGGGGGCTTAATGGGCACTGAAGCTTTCTTT. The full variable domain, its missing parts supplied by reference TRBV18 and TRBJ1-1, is NAGVMQNPRHLVRRRGQEARLRCSPMKGHSHVYWYRQLPEEGLKFMVYLQKENIIDESGMPKERFSAEFPKEGPSILRIQQVVRGDSAAYFCASSSGTGGLMGTEAFFGQGTRLTVV.